The present T cell receptor beta chain was sequenced within a study of OX40 agonist ivuxolimab in advanced cancers. Study-level background: Two cutaneous melanoma patients and one hepatocellular carcinoma patient, three in all, had partial responses.

Germline CDR1 reads MNHEY; CDR2 reads SVGAGI. Trimming cost V 0 bases and J 7 bases, with 15 bases left between them. This CDR3 has 15 amino acids. Measured with immunoSEQ multiplex PCR; TCRdb has only the in-frame clones, and not every one. The sample has 95,000 to 150,000 clones, just under 95% seen once. Here the sequenced sample was CD4+ or CD8+ T cells sorted from blood, taken in a trial of the OX40 agonist ivuxolimab. The chain employs TRBV6-5 and TRBJ1-2, with D perhaps TRBD1 (5 bases). The clonotype comes from an adult with an advanced solid tumor such as melanoma, head and neck, liver or kidney cancer. CDR3 region: CASSYSITGLAGYTF. In DNA, the CDR3 is TGTGCCAGCAGTTACTCGATCACAGGCTTGGCTGGCTACACCTTC.